Sequencing of this TCR beta chain was carried out in a study of beta chain features in type 1 diabetes. Expressed TCRB transcripts got sequenced, as all isolated RNA was reverse transcribed. TCRdb's table, derived via immunoSEQ multiplex PCR, lists solely in-frame clones and lacks some. This table holds 600,000 or so clones, approximately 13% found once. This CDR3 comprises 13 residues. The germline V gene has CDR1 SNHLY and CDR2 FYNNEI. Points on this clone: Its specificity is unknown.

Study conclusions and caveats: Significant though moderate, a shortening of TCRB CDR3s appeared in all four CD4+ subsets of Type 1 diabetes patients. Patients' naive, central memory and Treg TCRB repertoires seemed closer to one another than those of healthy donors.

This chain links TRBV2 with TRBJ1-2; TRBD1 agrees at 8 bases. The source material was naive CD4+ T cells from blood. This TCR was sampled from a man aged 25-45 years with type 1 diabetes. CDR3: CALPGGDHYGYTF. The CDR3 DNA reads as TGTGCGCTACCAGGGGGCGATCACTATGGCTACACCTTC.